Relative to its sample, the clone carrying this T cell receptor beta chain is medium-sized. What it binds is not known. CDR3 length equals 12 residues. Germline loops: CDR1 DFQATT, CDR2 SNEGSKA (reference sequence). V shed 6 bases, J shed 8 bases, and the junction held 3 bases outside the gene matches. The QIAseq Immune Repertoire TCR panel built the libraries from approximately 15 ng of total RNA. TCRdb fed the reads into MiXCR, producing one record per CDR3 protein. The profile shows more than 200 distinct CDR3 sequences, approximately 8.9% of them singletons. These data belong to a study of circulating CD8 cells and anti-PD-1 response in melanoma. Study findings and constraints: The cohort mixed treatment-naive and previously treated patients. DNEG was most diverse; TIGIT repertoires were least diverse.

Sorting of live CD3+CD8+TCRalphabeta+ cells by PD-1 and/or TIGIT gave four subsets. This clonotype originated in a human donor with melanoma. Sequenced material: CD8+ T cells from PBMCs, taken at baseline or after one month of anti-PD-1 therapy (not recorded which). V and J are TRBV20-1 and TRBJ2-1; 11 positions agree with TRBD2. As DNA, the CDR3 is TGCAGTGCGGGACTAGCGGAGTATGAGCAGTTCTTC. It translates to CSAGLAEYEQFF.